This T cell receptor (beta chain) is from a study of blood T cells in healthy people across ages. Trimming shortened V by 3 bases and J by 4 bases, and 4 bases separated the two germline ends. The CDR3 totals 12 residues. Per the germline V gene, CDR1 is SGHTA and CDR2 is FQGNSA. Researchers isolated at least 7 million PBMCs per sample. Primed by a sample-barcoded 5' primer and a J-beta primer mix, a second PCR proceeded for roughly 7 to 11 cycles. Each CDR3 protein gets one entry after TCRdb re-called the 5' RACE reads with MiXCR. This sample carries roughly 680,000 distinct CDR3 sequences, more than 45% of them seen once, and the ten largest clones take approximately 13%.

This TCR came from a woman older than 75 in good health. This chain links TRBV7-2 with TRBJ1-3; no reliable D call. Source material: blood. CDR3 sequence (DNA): TGTGCCAGCAGCTTTAAGGGAAACACCATATATTTT. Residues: CASSFKGNTIYF.